A single sample gave rise to the 15 T cell receptor beta chains below, sequenced in a study of blood T cells in healthy people across ages. Through a sample-barcoded 5' primer and a J-beta primer mix, a second PCR was run for about 7 to 12 cycles. TCRdb reprocessed the 5' RACE reads with MiXCR, giving one entry per CDR3 protein. The sample yields about 1.8 million distinct CDR3 sequences, less than 50% seen once. Sequencing was performed on blood. These receptors all come from a woman aged 40-49 years in good health.

The chain links TRBV5-1 to TRBJ2-5; no definite D call. The CDR3 spans 15 residues. V lost 3 bases, J lost 5 bases, and 17 bases lay in between. Per germline, CDR1 SGHRS and CDR2 YFSETQ. In nucleotides, the CDR3 is TGCGCCAGCAGCTCAGACGCAGTAAGGGTCGAGACCCAGTACTTC. This codes for CASSSDAVRVETQYF.

This clonotype appeared a single time. The rearrangement uses TRBV6-6 and TRBJ2-7, with TRBD2 identical over 7 bases. The J call could be wrong; TRBJ2-5 is a better fit for the DNA end. The CDR3 runs to 12 residues. Germline V gene data show CDR1 as MNHNY and CDR2 as SVGAGI (reference sequence). The CDR3 region is CASFGGGETQYF. The CDR3 DNA reads as TGTGCCAGCTTTGGCGGGGGTGAGACCCAGTACTTC.

The J gene is TRBJ2-1, the V gene TRBV20-1; 9 bases agree with TRBD1. The CDR3 runs 14 residues. CDR1 and CDR2 (germline): DFQATT, SNEGSKA (reference sequence). V trimming: 3 bases; J trimming: 7 bases; junction bases outside the gene matches: 7. The CDR3 bases are TGCAGTGCTAGTAAACAGGGGGCTCGGAATGAGCAGTTCTTC. Amino acids: CSASKQGARNEQFF.

V is TRBV5-1 and J is TRBJ1-2; 11 nucleotides align to TRBD1. The CDR3 sequence is 16 residues long. Germline CDR1 and CDR2: SGHRS and YFSETQ. V shed 4 bases, J shed 2 bases, and the junction held 7 bases outside the gene matches. CDR3 residues: CASSRGTGGMNYGYTF. The CDR3 DNA sequence: TGCGCCAGCAGCCGTGGGACAGGGGGAATGAACTATGGCTACACCTTC.

Of note for this clonotype: The junction departs from germline at one end; a sequencing error may be responsible. The CDR3 loop reads CASSVGQLNYKQYF. In nucleotides, the CDR3 is TGTGCCAGCAGTGTGGGACAGCTTAACTACAAGCAGTACTTC. The V gene is TRBV2, the J gene TRBJ2-7, with 7 bases lining up with TRBD1. The germline V gene encodes CDR1 SNHLY and CDR2 FYNNEI. The CDR3 covers 14 residues.

The chain couples TRBV27 to TRBJ2-1; 12 nucleotides agree with TRBD1. CDR3 size: 19 residues. V lost 7 bases and J lost 5; bases outside the gene matches: 18. Per the germline V gene, CDR1 is MNHEY and CDR2 is SMNVEV (reference sequence). The DNA of the CDR3 is TGTGCCAGCACACAGGCCCGGGACAGGGGGCGCTTGGACGACAATGAGCAGTTCTTC. Protein: CASTQARDRGRLDDNEQFF.

The chain is built from TRBV18 and TRBJ2-1; either TRBD1 or TRBD2 may fit D (5 bases each). The CDR3 contains 16 residues. Looked up from germline, CDR1 is KGHSH and CDR2 is LQKENI. The V end lost 0 bases, the J end lost 10 bases, and 19 bases lay between the germline ends. The CDR3 nucleotides read TGTGCCAGCTCACCACCGTACGGGGCTAGGGCAGACGAGCAGTTCTTC. Translating it yields CASSPPYGARADEQFF. The complete variable domain, with remaining parts taken from reference TRBV18 and TRBJ2-1, reads NAGVMQNPRHLVRRRGQEARLRCSPMKGHSHVYWYRQLPEEGLKFMVYLQKENIIDESGMPKERFSAEFPKEGPSILRIQQVVRGDSAAYFCASSPPYGARADEQFFGPGTRLTVL.

This rearrangement joins TRBV3-1 to TRBJ2-1; TRBD2 matches 9 bases. CDR3 length: 18 amino acids. V shed 0 bases and J 2 bases; nucleotides not matched to a gene: 8. Per germline, CDR1 LGHDT and CDR2 YNNKEL (reference sequence). CDR3 sequence: CASSQDWTSEGTYNEQFF. In DNA, the CDR3 is TGTGCCAGCAGCCAAGATTGGACTAGCGAGGGGACCTACAATGAGCAGTTCTTC.

The chain combines TRBV4-3 with TRBJ2-1; possible D gene TRBD1, 5 bases. CDR1 is LGHNA, CDR2 YSLEER, per germline. V shed 0 bases and J shed 6 bases, with 9 bases lying between them. The CDR3 runs 14 residues. The DNA of the CDR3 is TGCGCCAGCAGCCAAGAGGGAAGGGGCAATGAGCAGTTCTTC. Its protein is CASSQEGRGNEQFF.

This sequence joins TRBV14 and TRBJ2-1; no clear D gene. Trimming removed 4 bases at V and 15 bases at J, with 19 bases between. CDR3 length: 13 residues. Germline CDR1 SGHDN, CDR2 FVKESK. The CDR3 spells CASSPPAFSPPFF. The CDR3 DNA is TGTGCCAGCAGCCCTCCGGCGTTCTCTCCCCCGTTCTTC. Together with reference TRBV14 and TRBJ2-1, the CDR3 gives the full variable domain: EAGVTQFPSHSVIEKGQTVTLRCDPISGHDNLYWYRRVMGKEIKFLLHFVKESKQDESGMPNNRFLAERTGGTYSTLKVQPAELEDSGVYFCASSPPAFSPPFFGPGTRLTVL.

This clonotype was recorded a few times. The rearrangement uses TRBV6-5 and TRBJ2-1; no definite D call. V was cut by 2 bases and J by 4 bases, with 12 bases left in between. The CDR3 contains 15 residues. Germline V gene lookup returns CDR1 MNHEY and CDR2 SVGAGI. CDR3 amino acids: CASSYTPEWYNEQFF. In nucleotides, the CDR3 is TGTGCCAGCAGTTACACTCCTGAATGGTACAATGAGCAGTTCTTC.

This rearrangement joins TRBV12-5 to TRBJ1-1; the match to TRBD1 covers 7 bases. V gave up 3 bases and J gave up 0 bases; unmatched junction bases: 4. The CDR3 consists of 15 residues. The germline V gene has CDR1 LGHNT and CDR2 FRNRAP. In DNA, the CDR3 is TGTGCTAGTGGTTTCACCGGGACAGTGAACACTGAAGCTTTCTTT. This translates into CASGFTGTVNTEAFF. Looking up the rest from reference TRBV12-5 and TRBJ1-1 gives the full variable domain: DARVTQTPRHKVTEMGQEVTMRCQPILGHNTVFWYRQTMMQGLELLAYFRNRAPLDDSGMPKDRFSAEMPDATLATLKIQPSEPRDSAVYFCASGFTGTVNTEAFFGQGTRLTVV.

V and J are TRBV5-1 and TRBJ1-2, with 10 positions matching TRBD1. Germline V gene sequence: CDR1 SGHRS, CDR2 YFSETQ. V lost 4 bases and J lost 6; bases outside the gene matches: 6. This CDR3 has 14 residues. The CDR3 DNA reads TGCGCCAGCAGCGGGGGACAGGGGAACCATGGCTACACCTTC. Protein product: CASSGGQGNHGYTF.

The rearrangement joins TRBV6-2 or TRBV6-3 to TRBJ2-5; the D gene is possibly TRBD1 (6 bases). Germline lookup yields CDR1 MNHEY and CDR2 SVGEGT. Trimming removed 0 bases at V and 2 bases at J, with 16 bases between. This CDR3 has 17 residues. The CDR3, as DNA: TGTGCCAGCAGTTACTCGAGGAGTAACAGGGATCAAGAGACCCAGTACTTC. Its translation: CASSYSRSNRDQETQYF.

This clonotype has only a few counts. The J gene is TRBJ2-3, the V gene TRBV6-5, with unresolved D. V was trimmed by 7 bases and J by 1 base, leaving 15 bases between them. The germline gives CDR1 MNHEY, CDR2 SVGAGI. The length of the CDR3 is 15 residues. CDR3 protein: CASTPRSTGTDTQYF. For the CDR3, the DNA is TGTGCCAGCACTCCTCGGTCTACGGGCACAGATACGCAGTATTTT.